These T cell receptor beta chains were read from a single sample in a study of blood T cells in healthy people across ages. MiXCR, applied by TCRdb to the 5' RACE reads, yields one record per CDR3 protein. In the table there are hundreds of thousands of distinct CDR3 sequences, approximately 31% of which are singletons. The sequencing sample was made of blood. Receptor source: a woman at least 80 years old in good health. Both conserved end residues are part of each CDR3. Each record gives: J gene, V gene, clone size, CDR3 protein. Size values are once, few and many counts, or a class for expanded clones, and some rows have none.

>TRBJ2-7|TRBV19|many
CASNRQGFGEQYF
>TRBJ2-7|TRBV27|many
CASSLSRQPALSEQYF
>TRBJ2-2|TRBV9|.
CASSVLQRGNTGELFF
>TRBJ1-6|TRBV6-1|.
CASSSYAGQGNSPLHF
>TRBJ1-2|TRBV3-1|many
CASSLRTIARSGYTF
>TRBJ1-2|TRBV18|.
CASSQDRRYGYTF
>TRBJ2-7|TRBV27|many
CASRQPGQGPVAGEQYF
>TRBJ2-2|TRBV5-6|.
CASSSDPRTGETGELFF
>TRBJ1-1|TRBV9|many
CASSGQGNTEAFF
>TRBJ1-2|TRBV7-2|.
CASSGEYRYYGYTF
>TRBJ1-2|TRBV4-3|.
CASSQVAGSRGYTF
>TRBJ1-2|TRBV19|few
CASSVRGRNYGYTF
>TRBJ2-3|TRBV7-9|many
CASSSDRASADTQYF
>TRBJ2-1|TRBV10-3|many
CASGEAGAPGEQFF
>TRBJ2-5|TRBV4-2|many
CASSQGTGSGETQYF
>TRBJ2-7|TRBV29-1|many
CSVSSSYEQYF
>TRBJ1-2|TRBV27|.
CVSSYSLGFYGYTF
>TRBJ2-5|TRBV20-1|many
CSATMGGTQYF
>TRBJ1-1|TRBV5-1|many
CASSLVRGLNTEAFF
>TRBJ1-1|TRBV2|.
CASMMDRGSEAFF
>TRBJ1-2|TRBV5-1|many
CASSLATGAGTGYTF
>TRBJ1-5|TRBV2|few
CASSDRLTGSNQPQHF
>TRBJ2-4|TRBV20-1|many
CSARRALNIQYF
>TRBJ2-7|TRBV12-3/TRBV12-4|many
CASSFRETDEQYF
>TRBJ1-6|TRBV5-1|many
CASSLEQSDSPLHF
>TRBJ2-6|TRBV6-4|.
CASSPRTSGANVLTF
>TRBJ1-1|TRBV29-1|.
CSFGRMNTEAFF
>TRBJ1-4|TRBV7-9|few
CASSLADRGYNEKLFF
>TRBJ2-5|TRBV5-1|.
CASSLSKTNIRETQYF
>TRBJ2-3|TRBV20-1|many
CSALSGGVTDTQYF
>TRBJ1-1|TRBV10-3|few
CAISELAGVSEAFF
>TRBJ2-7|TRBV12-3/TRBV12-4|.
CASSHQGSAYEQYF
>TRBJ1-2|TRBV20-1|few
CSARPGDYGYTF
>TRBJ2-3|TRBV6-4|.
CASSDSGLATDTQYF
>TRBJ2-5|TRBV10-3|.
CAIRVGAGVKQYF
>TRBJ2-1|TRBV7-3|.
CASSLTGGDRGDHEQFF
>TRBJ1-1|TRBV6-5|few
CASFQMMNTEAFF
>TRBJ1-4|TRBV25-1|many
CASSDRRDGFEKLFF
>TRBJ1-2|TRBV10-3|many
CAISESGGGLFGYTF
>TRBJ2-7|TRBV6-2/TRBV6-3|many
CASSYSQTGIYEQYF
>TRBJ2-3|TRBV11-2|many
CASSLRGDPTDTQYF
>TRBJ1-1|TRBV3-1|.
CAISQGRTNTEAFF
>TRBJ2-7|TRBV7-8|many
CASSSDRGSVYEQYF
>TRBJ2-1|TRBV6-1|many
CASTPLGREQFF
>TRBJ2-5|TRBV29-1|many
CSVEVFETQYF
>TRBJ2-5|TRBV18|many
CASSPRLDQRETQYF
>TRBJ1-1|TRBV4-2|few
CASSQERGGQGKTEAFF
>TRBJ1-6|TRBV12-3/TRBV12-4|many
CASSDIRGRDSPLHF
>TRBJ1-1|TRBV30|many
CAWSREVGAFF
>TRBJ2-7|TRBV6-2/TRBV6-3|many
CASSYPGSKTTRGGEQYF
>TRBJ2-3|TRBV14|.
CTSSQTGQTTDTQYF
>TRBJ2-3|TRBV7-2|many
CASSLGAQTSTDTQYF
>TRBJ2-5|TRBV20-1|many
CSARDQGQGTTETQYF
>TRBJ1-2|TRBV12-3/TRBV12-4|.
CASSFLENYGYTF
>TRBJ2-1|TRBV20-1|many
CSALAGQNNNEQFF
>TRBJ1-1|TRBV5-6|.
CASSPPRGHTNTEAFF
>TRBJ2-1|TRBV14|many
CASSQLHERTNEQFF
>TRBJ1-2|TRBV7-2|few
CASTRDRALEGYTF
>TRBJ1-4|TRBV20-1|.
CSARTGFRENEKLFF
>TRBJ2-5|TRBV20-1|many
CSALQPGGRETQYF